The next 18 T cell receptor beta chains were all read from a single sample in a study of tumor-infiltrating lymphocytes in primary liver carcinoma. From unsorted bulk tissue weighing roughly 17-31 mg, DNA and RNA were co-extracted. Production of TCR beta cDNA used 400 to 600 ng total RNA together with a constant-region primer. Each TCR beta library was derived from three nested multiplex PCR rounds that employed slightly modified ARM-PCR. Researchers ran the first two PCR rounds for roughly 10 cycles each with TRBV1-TRBV30 forward primers and a C-beta reverse primer. TCRdb processed the multiplex PCR reads anew with MiXCR; each CDR3 protein has one entry. The repertoire consists of 85,000 to 100,000 distinct CDR3 sequences, with around 68% occurring once and the leading ten covering 27%. The source material was tumor-adjacent normal liver tissue. The receptors originated from a man in his forties with primary liver carcinoma and hepatitis B virus infection.

On this clonotype itself: An end of the junction differs from the germline gene, which may be a read error. The J gene is TRBJ2-7, the V gene TRBV5-1; 7 nucleotides align to TRBD2. The germline gives CDR1 SGHRS, CDR2 YFSETQ. CDR3 size: 14 residues. CDR3: CASSATSESYGQYF. In DNA form, the CDR3 reads TGCGCCAGCAGCGCCACTAGCGAATCCTACGGGCAGTACTTC.

The rearrangement uses TRBV24-1 and TRBJ2-3, with D possibly being TRBD2 (5 bases). Trimming took 4 bases from V and 5 from J, leaving 15 bases between them. Germline V gene sequence: CDR1 KGHDR, CDR2 SFDVKD. The CDR3 is 15 residues long. CDR3 amino acids: CATSDPAENGDTQYF. The CDR3, as DNA: TGTGCCACCAGTGACCCAGCGGAGAACGGAGATACGCAGTATTTT.

This clonotype was seen a single time. This may arise from a read error, as a much more abundant clone is one base away. The CDR3 nucleotides read TGCGCCAGCAGCCAACCCCAAGGATTGGGGACGGACGATGAGCAGTTCTTC. It translates to CASSQPQGLGTDDEQFF. The chain uses TRBV4-1 and TRBJ2-1, with D perhaps assigned TRBD1 or TRBD2 (5 bases each). CDR3 length: 17 amino acids. Looked up from germline, CDR1 is MGHRA and CDR2 is YSYEKL. V lost 2 bases and J 8 bases, leaving 22 bases between the germline ends.

This clonotype was observed at least ten times. V gene TRBV10-2 combines with J gene TRBJ1-6; 9 bases are shared with TRBD1. CDR3 length: 13 residues. J was trimmed by 10 bases and V by 6 bases; bases with no gene match: 4. CDR1 and CDR2 from the germline V gene are WSHSY and SAAADI. The CDR3: CASSGTGWSPLHF. CDR3 in DNA: TGCGCCAGCAGCGGGACAGGGTGGTCACCCCTCCACTTT.

The genes are TRBV6-2 or TRBV6-3 and TRBJ1-5, with D possibly matching TRBD1 (5 bases). The V and J ends lost 6 bases and 7 bases respectively, with 19 bases between them. Germline V gene lookup returns CDR1 MNHEY and CDR2 SVGEGT. This CDR3 spans 15 amino acids. As DNA, the CDR3 is TGTGCCAGCAGCGCGCAGGGAGGTGGCGACCAGCCCCAGCATTTT. Translation gives CASSAQGGGDQPQHF.

To note about this clonotype: An end of the junction does not agree with germline; a read error may underlie this. This sequence joins TRBV11-2 and TRBJ2-7; D gene uncertain. Germline CDR1 and CDR2: SGHAT and FQNNGV. This CDR3 comprises 11 residues. The CDR3, as DNA: TGTGCCTGCAGCTTTGAGGCTTCACAGTACTTC. As protein: CACSFEASQYF.

This clonotype was counted ten times or more. J is TRBJ2-6 and V is TRBV6-5; D might be TRBD1 (5 bases). With 4 bases removed from V and 0 bases from J, the gap between germline ends came to 7 bases. Germline V gives CDR1 MNHEY, CDR2 SVGAGI. The CDR3 runs 15 residues. The CDR3 region is CASSSRVSGANVLTF. The CDR3 DNA reads as TGTGCCAGCAGTTCCAGGGTCTCTGGGGCCAACGTCCTGACTTTC.

The rearrangement joins TRBV30 to TRBJ1-4; possibly TRBD1 for D (5 bases). V gave up 1 base and J gave up 3 bases, with 18 bases separating them. CDR3 length: 17 residues. Germline CDR1 reads GTSNPN; CDR2 reads SVGIG (reference sequence). The CDR3: CAWSETSGTDPNEKLFF. As DNA, the CDR3 is TGTGCCTGGAGTGAAACCTCCGGGACGGACCCTAATGAAAAACTGTTTTTT. The variable domain in full, completed from reference TRBV30 and TRBJ1-4, reads SQTIHQWPATLVQPVGSPLSLECTVEGTSNPNLYWYRQAAGRGLQLLFYSVGIGQISSEVPQNLSASRPQDRQFILSSKKLLLSDSGFYLCAWSETSGTDPNEKLFFGSGTQLSVL.

This clonotype was observed a handful of times. This may arise from a read error, as a much more abundant clone is one base away. The CDR3 sequence: CASSIGLAGVVMQYF. The CDR3 bases are TGTGCCAGCAGTATCGGACTAGCGGGAGTTGTTATGCAGTATTTT. The chain is built from TRBV12-3 or TRBV12-4 and TRBJ2-3; 13 bases are a match to TRBD2. The trim removed 5 bases at V and 11 bases at J, leaving 10 bases unmatched. The CDR3 runs to 15 residues.

At least ten counts were recorded for this clonotype. The CDR3 DNA reads as TGCAGCGTTGTTGGGGGAAGCGGGAGGGCGGGAGATACGCAGTATTTT. Its translation is CSVVGGSGRAGDTQYF. The J gene is TRBJ2-3, the V gene TRBV29-1; 10 nucleotides match TRBD2. With V trimmed by 4 bases and J by 5 bases, 12 bases remained unmatched. CDR3 length: 16 residues. Germline V lookup: CDR1 SQVTM, CDR2 ANQGSEA.

As regards this clonotype: One junction end disagrees with the germline gene, perhaps due to a read error. This chain uses TRBV6-1 with TRBJ2-3, with D possibly TRBD2 on 6 matching bases. Germline loops: CDR1 MNHNS, CDR2 SASEGT. CDR3 length: 13 residues. The CDR3 sequence is CTSKYGRADTQYF. The DNA of the CDR3 is TGTACCAGCAAATACGGGAGAGCAGATACGCAGTATTTT.

The sample holds one count of this clonotype. The germline gene is not matched at one end of the junction; a read error may be the cause. V and J are TRBV4-1 and TRBJ2-1; no firm D call. CDR1 MGHRA and CDR2 YSYEKL come from the germline V gene. The CDR3 runs to 16 residues. Here the CDR3 DNA reads TGCGCCAGCAGCCAAGATACCGCCTCGTATTACTATGAGGAGTTCTTC. Its translation is CASSQDTASYYYEEFF.

About this clonotype: A read error may produce the germline difference seen at one junction end. The V and J genes are TRBV4-2 and TRBJ2-1, with 9 nucleotides matching TRBD2. Per the germline V gene, CDR1 is LGHNA and CDR2 is YNFKEQ. The CDR3 sequence is 17 residues long. The CDR3 loop is CASNQGPGGRDHNEQLF. CDR3 DNA sequence: TGTGCCAGCAACCAAGGTCCGGGCGGGAGGGACCACAATGAGCAGTTGTTC.

Points on this clonotype: As the CDR3 is not closed by the conserved phenylalanine or tryptophan, this likely results from a read error. V usage is TRBV11-2 and J usage is TRBJ1-6, with 9 bases lining up with TRBD1. This CDR3 is 14 amino acids long. The germline CDR1 and CDR2 sequences are SGHAT and FQNNGV. In DNA, the CDR3 is TGTGCCAGCTGCTTACAGGGGGCGAATTCACTCCTCCACTAT. It is translated as CASCLQGANSLLHY.

CDR3 in amino acids: CASIPPGATNTGELFF. The CDR3 nucleotides are TGTGCTAGTATTCCTCCGGGGGCCACAAACACCGGGGAGCTGTTTTTT. The V and J genes are TRBV12-5 and TRBJ2-2; D assignment may be TRBD1 or TRBD2 (6 bases each). The CDR3 is made up of 16 amino acids. Germline V CDR1 and CDR2: LGHNT, FRNRAP. The V end lost 8 bases, the J end lost 2 bases, and 18 bases lay between the germline ends.

As regards this clonotype: At one of its ends the junction is not consistent with the germline gene, which may arise from a read error. The chain employs TRBV6-1 and TRBJ1-1, with 9 bases aligning to TRBD1. Germline V lookup: CDR1 MNHNS, CDR2 SASEGT. This CDR3 spans 14 amino acids. As DNA, the CDR3 is TGTGCCAGCAACGATAGGACAGGGGCCCCTGAAACTTCCTTT. It translates to CASNDRTGAPETSF.

This clonotype was seen only a few times. CDR3 in DNA: TGTGCCAGCAGTTCCTTACTAGCGGGAGCCTACGAGCAGTACTTC. This gives the protein CASSSLLAGAYEQYF. This chain joins TRBV28 and TRBJ2-7; 11 bases are shared with TRBD2. CDR1 and CDR2 (germline): MDHEN, SYDVKM. The CDR3 is 15 residues long. With V trimmed by 4 bases and J by 2 bases, 4 bases remained unmatched.

In regard to this clonotype: One end of the junction fails to match germline, which may point to a read error. The chain carries TRBV11-2 and TRBJ2-1, with D perhaps being TRBD1 or TRBD2 (5 bases each). CDR1 is SGHAT and CDR2 is FQNNGV in the germline V gene. The CDR3 spans 12 residues. CDR3 protein: CAGSLGVREQSF. CDR3 DNA: TGCGCCGGCAGCTTGGGGGTACGTGAGCAGTCCTTC.